In this sample, the clone carrying this T cell receptor (beta chain) turned up many times. The CDR3 contains 15 residues. Trimming left V 0 bases short and J 2 bases short, with 9 bases between. Germline values: CDR1 SGDLS, CDR2 YYNGEE. This sample was included in a study of T-cell memory formation after mild COVID-19. TCRdb reanalysed the 5' RACE reads using MiXCR and keeps one entry per CDR3 protein. This sample has about 38,000 distinct CDR3 sequences; roughly 11% occur once, and the top ten carry over 25%. V usage is TRBV9 and J usage is TRBJ2-1; TRBD2 might be the D (6 bases). This receptor was identified in a young man who had mild COVID-19 (a few samples of this study predate the infection). Cell type and time point are not known. The sequenced sample was PBMCs or a T cell subset sorted from them (not recorded which). CDR3 sequence reads: CASSVEEGPYNEQFF. The CDR3 nucleotides read TGTGCCAGCAGCGTAGAGGAGGGGCCCTACAATGAGCAGTTCTTC.